A selection of T cell receptor beta chains follows, all from one sample in a study of blood T cell repertoires in COVID-19. TCRdb keeps only in-frame clones here, not all; method: immunoSEQ multiplex PCR. The sample yields about 160,000 clones, around 84% seen once. Sequencing was done on a sample of peripheral blood. The source is a human donor with acute or convalescent COVID-19. The donor label of this sample is uncertain. CDR3s leave out the opening cysteine and the closing phenylalanine or tryptophan. The D gene is left open where the match is weak.

d_call	v_call	j_call	cdr3_aa
NA	TRBV3-1/TRBV3-2	TRBJ1-2	ASSSLRLGDYGYT
TRBD1	TRBV7-9	TRBJ1-2	ASSLIVWGQGERLDGYT
TRBD2	TRBV7-3	TRBJ2-2	ASRLGGANTGELF
TRBD1	TRBV5-1	TRBJ1-2	ASTSTGGNYGYT
NA	TRBV5-1	TRBJ2-7	ASSLVKSRGPYEQY
TRBD1	TRBV6-5	TRBJ2-7	ASSYRDRASYEQY
NA	TRBV7-2	TRBJ1-5	ASSSNRAGNQPQH
TRBD1	TRBV15	TRBJ1-3	ATSRGDSGNTIY
NA	TRBV7-2	TRBJ1-2	ASSLGVGGNYGYT
TRBD2	TRBV7-9	TRBJ2-5	ASSLAGGQETQY
TRBD1	TRBV19	TRBJ2-3	ASSGQGTDTQY
TRBD1	TRBV18	TRBJ1-1	ASSPRGTGNTEAF
NA	TRBV5-1	TRBJ1-6	ASSLGRQALNSPLH
NA	TRBV7-3	TRBJ1-1	ASSPQGNTEAF
NA	TRBV2	TRBJ1-6	ASRGDYSPLH
NA	TRBV6-2/TRBV6-3	TRBJ1-5	ASSPRGEGYQPQH
NA	TRBV30	TRBJ1-1	AWSVEANTEAF
TRBD1	TRBV4-3	TRBJ1-3	ASSQPDRGRNTIY
NA	TRBV5-1	TRBJ1-5	ASSSGGDTAFGSQPQH
TRBD2	TRBV4-2	TRBJ2-7	ASSPSSLSSGSYEQY
NA	TRBV27	TRBJ1-6	ASSLIGAPLH
NA	TRBV11-2	TRBJ2-1	ASSQRQSSYNEQF
NA	TRBV7-9	TRBJ1-2	ASSLDGGNYGYT
NA	TRBV4-1	TRBJ1-1	ASSQVYKNTEAF
NA	TRBV5-4	TRBJ2-7	ASSLAGVGVNYEQY
NA	TRBV12-3/TRBV12-4	TRBJ2-2	ASTTSNTGELF
NA	TRBV9	TRBJ1-1	ASSLRQAADGEAF
NA	TRBV21-1	TRBJ1-5	ASRLDRGLQPQH
NA	TRBV6-1	TRBJ1-5	ASSDGRTDNQPQH
NA	TRBV3-1/TRBV3-2	TRBJ1-5	ASSQGGKQPQH
NA	TRBV6-5	TRBJ2-7	ASSSVRGTGSYEQY
TRBD1	TRBV27	TRBJ1-5	ASSLPGGTGSDNSNQPQH
NA	TRBV12-3/TRBV12-4	TRBJ1-3	ACSGSSGNTIY
NA	TRBV7-9	TRBJ1-6	ASLSYGGGNSPLH